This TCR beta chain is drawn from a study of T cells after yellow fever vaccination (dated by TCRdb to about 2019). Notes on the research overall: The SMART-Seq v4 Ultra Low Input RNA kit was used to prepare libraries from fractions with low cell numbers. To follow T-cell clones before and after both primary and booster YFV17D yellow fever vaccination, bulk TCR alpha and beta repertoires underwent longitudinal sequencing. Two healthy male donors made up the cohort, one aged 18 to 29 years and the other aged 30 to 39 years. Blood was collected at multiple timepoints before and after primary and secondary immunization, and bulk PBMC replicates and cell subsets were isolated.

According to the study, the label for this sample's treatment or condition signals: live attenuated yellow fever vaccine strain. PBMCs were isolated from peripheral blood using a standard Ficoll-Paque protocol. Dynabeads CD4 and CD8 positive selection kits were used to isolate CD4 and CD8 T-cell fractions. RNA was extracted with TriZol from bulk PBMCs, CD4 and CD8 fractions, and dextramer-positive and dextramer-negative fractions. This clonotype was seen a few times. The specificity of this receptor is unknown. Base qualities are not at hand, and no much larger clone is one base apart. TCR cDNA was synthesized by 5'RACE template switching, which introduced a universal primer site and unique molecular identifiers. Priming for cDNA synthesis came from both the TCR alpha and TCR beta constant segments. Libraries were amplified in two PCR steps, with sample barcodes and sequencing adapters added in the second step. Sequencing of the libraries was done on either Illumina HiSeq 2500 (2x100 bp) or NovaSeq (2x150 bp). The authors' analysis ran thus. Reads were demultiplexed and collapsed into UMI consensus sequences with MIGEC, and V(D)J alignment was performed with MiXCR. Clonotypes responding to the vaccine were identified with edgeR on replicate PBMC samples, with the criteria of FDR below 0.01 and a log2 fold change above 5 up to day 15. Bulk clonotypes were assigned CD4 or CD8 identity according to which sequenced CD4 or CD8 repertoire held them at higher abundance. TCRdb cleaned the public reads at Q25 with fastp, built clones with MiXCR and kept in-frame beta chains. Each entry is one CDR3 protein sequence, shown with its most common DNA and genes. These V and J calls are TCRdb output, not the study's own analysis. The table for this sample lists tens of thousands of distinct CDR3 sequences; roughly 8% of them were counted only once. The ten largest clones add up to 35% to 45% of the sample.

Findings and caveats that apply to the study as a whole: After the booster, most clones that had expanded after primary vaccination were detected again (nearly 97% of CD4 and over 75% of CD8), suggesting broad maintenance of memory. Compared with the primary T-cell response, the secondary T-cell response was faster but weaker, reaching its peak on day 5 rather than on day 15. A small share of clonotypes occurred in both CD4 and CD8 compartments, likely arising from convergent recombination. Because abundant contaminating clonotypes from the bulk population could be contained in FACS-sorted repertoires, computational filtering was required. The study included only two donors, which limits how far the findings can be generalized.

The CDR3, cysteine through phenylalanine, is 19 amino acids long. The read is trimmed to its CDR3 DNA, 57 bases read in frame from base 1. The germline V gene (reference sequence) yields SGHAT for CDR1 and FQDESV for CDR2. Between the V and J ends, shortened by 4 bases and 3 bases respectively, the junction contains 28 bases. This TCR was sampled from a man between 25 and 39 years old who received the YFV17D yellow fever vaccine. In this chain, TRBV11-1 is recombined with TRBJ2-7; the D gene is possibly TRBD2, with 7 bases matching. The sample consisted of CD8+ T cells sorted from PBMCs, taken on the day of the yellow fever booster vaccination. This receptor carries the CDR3 CASSSPGAGEAGGVYEQYF. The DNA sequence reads TGTGCCAGCAGCTCCCCGGGGGCGGGGGAAGCGGGTGGTGTCTACGAGCAGTACTTC. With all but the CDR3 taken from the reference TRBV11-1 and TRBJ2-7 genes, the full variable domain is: EAEVAQSPRYKITEKSQAVAFWCDPISGHATLYWYRQILGQGPELLVQFQDESVVDDSQLPKDRFSAERLKGVDSTLKIQPAELGDSAMYLCASSSPGAGEAGGVYEQYFGPGTRLTVT.